The 29 T cell receptor beta chains presented below share a single source sample, sequenced in a study of T cell repertoires in cytomegalovirus infection. TCRdb used MiXCR to reprocess the reads, holding one entry per CDR3 protein. The profile shows roughly 280,000 distinct CDR3 sequences, approximately 9.2% of them singletons. The material sequenced was PBMCs. These receptors came from a human donor in good health (CMV status not recorded). Some clones in this sample may be carry-over from other donors' samples.

The CDR3 sequence is CASSFIGRLGNEKLFF. CDR3 DNA sequence: TGTGCCAGCAGTTTTATAGGTCGGTTGGGGAATGAAAAACTGTTTTTT. The V gene is TRBV28, the J gene TRBJ1-4; D unclear. The CDR3 totals 16 residues. Germline CDR1 is MDHEN and CDR2 is SYDVKM. V dropped 3 bases and J dropped 5 bases, with 16 bases sitting between them.

This clonotype has ten or more counts. This rearrangement joins TRBV7-2 to TRBJ1-1, with unresolved D. Germline V CDR1 and CDR2: SGHTA, FQGNSA. The CDR3 has 14 residues. Trimming left V 3 bases short and J 1 base short, with 9 bases between. The CDR3 DNA follows: TGTGCCAGCAGCTTGATAGGAGGGAACACTGAAGCTTTCTTT. Its protein product is CASSLIGGNTEAFF.

In its sample, this clonotype was seen a few times. The V and J genes are TRBV12-3 or TRBV12-4 and TRBJ1-6; TRBD1 aligns across 8 bases. This CDR3 has 14 amino acids. Trimming took 6 bases from V and 10 from J; bases not matched to a gene: 8. The CDR3 nucleotides are TGTGCCAGCAGCCCAAGGACAGGGATCTCACCCCTCCACTTT. This encodes CASSPRTGISPLHF.

This clonotype was observed once. A read error may produce the germline difference seen at one junction end. The genes are TRBV12-3 or TRBV12-4 and TRBJ1-2; D unresolved. CDR3 length: 13 amino acids. The CDR3 spells CANSLEGRYGYTF. The CDR3 region has the DNA TGTGCCAACAGTTTAGAGGGCAGATATGGCTACACCTTC.

This clonotype was detected many times. J is TRBJ2-3 and V is TRBV20-1; 8 nucleotides match TRBD2. Per germline, CDR1 DFQATT and CDR2 SNEGSKA (reference sequence). The CDR3 has 14 amino acids. After removal of 1 base from V and 2 bases from J, the junction contained 2 bases not matched to a gene. CDR3 sequence: CSARGSGATDTQYF. CDR3 DNA: TGCAGTGCTAGAGGTAGCGGGGCCACAGATACGCAGTATTTT.

This chain connects TRBV6-5 to TRBJ2-7; D perhaps matches TRBD1 (6 bases). The CDR3 length is 11 residues. From germline, CDR1 is MNHEY and CDR2 SVGAGI. V was clipped by 6 bases and J by 7 bases, with 10 bases between them. CDR3 protein: CASRLGGEQYF. Here the CDR3 DNA reads TGTGCCAGCAGATTAGGGGGTGAGCAGTACTTC.

This clonotype has at least ten counts. The V call is TRBV7-2, the J call TRBJ2-2; TRBD2 matches at 9 bases. The CDR3 totals 17 residues. The germline CDR1 and CDR2 sequences are SGHTA and FQGNSA. The trim removed 4 bases at V and 3 bases at J, leaving 9 bases unmatched. The CDR3 region is CASSWQPGLADTGELFF. Written as DNA, the CDR3 is TGTGCCAGCAGCTGGCAACCGGGACTAGCAGACACCGGGGAGCTGTTTTTT.

This clonotype was seen more than once but under ten times. This chain links TRBV4-2 with TRBJ2-1; D might be TRBD2 (6 bases). Trimming removed 4 bases from V and 4 bases from J, with 26 bases in between. Per the germline V gene, CDR1 is LGHNA and CDR2 is YNFKEQ. This CDR3 is 19 amino acids long. The CDR3 loop reads CASSPHPRGTPAGYNEQFF. The CDR3 DNA reads as TGTGCCAGCAGCCCACATCCCCGAGGGACTCCGGCGGGGTACAATGAGCAGTTCTTC.

This clonotype has a count of ten or more. The V and J genes are TRBV7-2 and TRBJ2-7, with 7 nucleotides matching TRBD1. J lost 7 bases, V lost 0 bases, and 6 bases had no gene match. The CDR3 covers 14 residues. Germline assignment: CDR1 SGHTA and CDR2 FQGNSA. The CDR3 sequence: CASSLAGGNWEQYF. CDR3 nucleotides: TGTGCCAGCAGCTTAGCAGGGGGCAATTGGGAGCAGTACTTC.

The genes are TRBV27 and TRBJ1-6; 7 bases match TRBD1. The length of the CDR3 is 18 residues. Germline trimming cut 5 bases from V and 1 base from J; bases unmatched to any gene: 11. Looked up from germline, CDR1 is MNHEY and CDR2 is SMNVEV (reference sequence). CDR3 amino acids: CASSGFLTGRSYNSPLHF. The CDR3 coding sequence is TGTGCCAGCAGTGGATTTTTGACAGGGAGATCCTATAATTCACCCCTCCACTTT.

This clonotype has a handful of counts. V usage is TRBV7-6 and J usage is TRBJ2-1, with TRBD2 matching over 9 bases. V trimming: 2 bases; J trimming: 4 bases; junction bases outside the gene matches: 3. Germline CDR1 reads SGHVS; CDR2 reads FNYEAQ. The CDR3 extends over 15 amino acids. In DNA form, the CDR3 reads TGTGCCAGCAGCTTAACTAGCGGGTATTACAATGAGCAGTTCTTC. This sequence encodes CASSLTSGYYNEQFF.

The chain uses TRBV14 and TRBJ1-3; no clear D. The CDR3 is made up of 14 amino acids. Trimming stripped 1 base from V and 4 bases from J, with 8 bases between. Germline values: CDR1 SGHDN, CDR2 FVKESK. The CDR3 is CASSQVRTGNTIYF. Written as DNA, the CDR3 is TGTGCCAGCAGCCAAGTGAGAACAGGAAACACCATATATTTT.

This clonotype was seen a few times. V and J are TRBV23-1 and TRBJ2-3; D might be TRBD2 (6 bases). TRBV23-1 is classed as an ORF, of uncertain function. The CDR3 is 17 residues long. Trimming removed 1 base at V and 7 bases at J, with 21 bases between. CDR3 nucleotides: TGCGCCAGCAGTCAATACTATCGACTAGATAATAGGAATACGCAGTATTTT. This encodes CASSQYYRLDNRNTQYF.

Notes on this clonotype: A much bigger clone sits one base away, suggesting this may be a read error. V usage is TRBV19 and J usage is TRBJ2-1; TRBD1 or TRBD2 may be the D gene (6 bases each). This CDR3 comprises 14 residues. CDR1 LNHDA and CDR2 SQIVND come from the germline V gene (reference sequence). CDR3 DNA: TGTGCCAGTCGGAGGGGGAGCTCCTACAATGAGCAGATCTTC. As protein: CASRRGSSYNEQIF.

The genes are TRBV5-6 and TRBJ2-2; no definite D call. Per the germline V gene, CDR1 is SGHDT and CDR2 is YYEEEE. The ends were cut back, 4 bases at V and 0 bases at J, with 13 bases in the middle. CDR3 size: 16 residues. The CDR3 spells CASSAEVATNTGELFF. The CDR3 region has the DNA TGTGCCAGCAGCGCCGAGGTGGCAACGAACACCGGGGAGCTGTTTTTT.

This clonotype occurred many times. The rearrangement uses TRBV15 and TRBJ1-1, with D tentatively TRBD1 (5 bases). This CDR3 has 15 residues. The germline V and J ends were trimmed by 1 base and 1 base, with 10 bases remaining between them. Per germline, CDR1 LNHNV and CDR2 YYDKDF (reference sequence). The CDR3 sequence: CATSRVGQGNTEAFF. In DNA form, the CDR3 reads TGTGCCACCAGCAGAGTTGGGCAGGGGAACACTGAAGCTTTCTTT. The full variable domain, in which reference TRBV15 and TRBJ1-1 provide the parts outside the CDR3, is DAMVIQNPRYQVTQFGKPVTLSCSQTLNHNVMYWYQQKSSQAPKLLFHYYDKDFNNEADTPDNFQSRRPNTSFCFLDIRSPGLGDTAMYLCATSRVGQGNTEAFFGQGTRLTVV.

This clonotype was counted at least ten times. J is TRBJ1-5 and V is TRBV15; D uncertain. The V gene's germline CDR1 is LNHNV and CDR2 YYDKDF (reference sequence). V was clipped by 0 bases and J by 8 bases, with 14 bases between them. The CDR3 has 15 amino acids. For the CDR3, the DNA is TGTGCCACCAGCAGAGATCCTCGGGTCGAGGAGCCCCAGCATTTT. This translates into CATSRDPRVEEPQHF.

This clonotype was detected many times. The CDR3 sequence is CASSLGRGGLTIGYTF. CDR3 bases: TGTGCCAGCAGCTTGGGGAGAGGGGGGCTAACTATTGGCTACACCTTC. The rearrangement links TRBV7-2 to TRBJ1-2; perhaps TRBD1 as D (6 bases). CDR3 size: 16 residues. Trimming took 3 bases from V and 7 from J, leaving 21 bases between them. The V gene's germline CDR1 is SGHTA and CDR2 FQGNSA.

This chain links TRBV7-2 with TRBJ1-2; D call uncertain. The germline V gene encodes CDR1 SGHTA and CDR2 FQGNSA. The ends were cut back, 0 bases at V and 3 bases at J, with 11 bases in the middle. The CDR3 contains 15 residues. CDR3 residues: CASSLANGPHYGYTF. In nucleotides, the CDR3 is TGTGCCAGCAGCTTAGCTAACGGGCCCCACTATGGCTACACCTTC.

This clonotype was recorded at least ten times. CDR3 coding DNA: TGTGCCAGCAGACAAACCGGACTAGCGGGATCATACAATGAGCAGTTCTTC. This sequence encodes CASRQTGLAGSYNEQFF. The rearrangement joins TRBV6-2 or TRBV6-3 to TRBJ2-1; 12 bases match TRBD2. There are 17 residues in the CDR3. Germline V gives CDR1 MNHEY, CDR2 SVGEGT. With 6 bases clipped from V and 4 bases from J, the junction kept 10 bases outside the gene matches.

V gene TRBV2 combines with J gene TRBJ1-4; 9 bases map to TRBD1. Trimming took 5 bases from V and 10 from J; bases not matched to a gene: 11. The CDR3 is 15 amino acids. Per germline, CDR1 SNHLY and CDR2 FYNNEI. In DNA, the CDR3 is TGTGCCAGCAGTCCCACCGGGACAGGGTCTGGAAAACTGTTTTTT. This gives the protein CASSPTGTGSGKLFF.

The sample holds many counts of this clonotype. V is TRBV7-9 and J is TRBJ1-2; perhaps TRBD1 as D (5 bases). V was cut by 5 bases and J by 2 bases, with 18 bases left in between. Per germline, CDR1 SEHNR and CDR2 FQNEAQ (reference sequence). The CDR3 loop spans 16 amino acids. For the CDR3, the DNA is TGTGCCAGCAGCGGTCTGCCGGGGCTCGAAAACTATGGCTACACCTTC. Translation: CASSGLPGLENYGYTF.

CDR3 in amino acids: CSGGRAGGSNEQFF. CDR3 nucleotides: TGCAGCGGAGGGAGAGCGGGAGGGTCCAATGAGCAGTTCTTC. The chain carries TRBV29-1 and TRBJ2-1, with 10 bases identical to TRBD2. CDR3 length equals 14 residues. Germline CDR1 is SQVTM and CDR2 is ANQGSEA. Trimming at V came to 7 bases and at J to 6 bases, leaving 9 bases not matched to a gene.

This chain connects TRBV14 to TRBJ1-2; perhaps TRBD1 as D (6 bases). The CDR3 consists of 12 residues. Trimming shortened V by 6 bases and J by 8 bases, and 13 bases separated the two germline ends. Germline V gives CDR1 SGHDN, CDR2 FVKESK. The CDR3 bases are TGTGCCAGCAGTCGGGACATTAGGGGCTACACCTTC. It yields the protein CASSRDIRGYTF.

There are many counts of this clonotype. This sequence joins TRBV7-2 and TRBJ2-5, with TRBD2 matching 9 bases. V was pared by 2 bases and J by 2 bases, with 6 bases of the junction left unmatched. CDR3 length equals 16 residues. Per the germline V gene, CDR1 is SGHTA and CDR2 is FQGNSA. DNA for the CDR3: TGTGCCAGCAGCTTAACGACTAGCGGAGGACAAGAGACCCAGTACTTC. As protein: CASSLTTSGGQETQYF. Full variable domain (remainder filled in from reference TRBV7-2 and TRBJ2-5): GAGVSQSPSNKVTEKGKDVELRCDPISGHTALYWYRQSLGQGLEFLIYFQGNSAPDKSGLPSDRFSAERTGGSVSTLTIQRTQQEDSAVYLCASSLTTSGGQETQYFGPGTRLLVL.

This clonotype has at least ten counts. CDR3 coding DNA: TGTGCTAGTGGTTTGACGACTACAGTTTTTGCGGGAACTGAAGCTTTCTTT. Translating gives CASGLTTTVFAGTEAFF. V is TRBV12-5 and J is TRBJ1-1; the D is unclear. The CDR3 is 17 residues long. V was pared by 2 bases and J by 5 bases, with 21 bases between. CDR1 is LGHNT, CDR2 FRNRAP, per germline.

This clonotype occurred once. This CDR3 reads CASSLPGRQAEQYF. The CDR3 DNA reads as TGTGCCAGCAGTCTCCCGGGACGACAGGCCGAGCAGTACTTC. V gene TRBV28 combines with J gene TRBJ2-7; possible D gene TRBD1, 6 bases. This CDR3 is built from 14 residues. Deletions cut 5 bases from V and 6 bases from J, with 17 bases between. Germline assignment: CDR1 MDHEN and CDR2 SYDVKM.

Notes on this clonotype: A clone one base away is much larger, so this may be a read error. The chain recombines TRBV28 with TRBJ1-1; D is perhaps TRBD1 (5 bases). V lost 1 base and J 6 bases, leaving 12 bases between the germline ends. The CDR3 runs 14 residues. Looked up from germline, CDR1 is MDHEN and CDR2 is SYDVKM. The CDR3 nucleotides read TGTGCCAGCAGTTTATTCGGGGGAGCCTCTGAAGCTTTCTTT. It translates to CASSLFGGASEAFF. Full variable domain (rest looked up from reference TRBV28 and TRBJ1-1): DVKVTQSSRYLVKRTGEKVFLECVQDMDHENMFWYRQDPGLGLRLIYFSYDVKMKEKGDIPEGYSVSREKKERFSLILESASTNQTSMYLCASSLFGGASEAFFGQGTRLTVV.

The chain joins TRBV4-1 to TRBJ1-5; D gene ambiguous. Germline V gives CDR1 MGHRA, CDR2 YSYEKL. Trimming pared 4 bases from V and 3 bases from J, leaving 13 bases between. The CDR3 totals 15 residues. The CDR3 DNA reads as TGCGCCAGCAGCCCGGACGAAAACCTCAATCAGCCCCAGCATTTT. It encodes CASSPDENLNQPQHF.